One sample yielded the 26 T cell receptor beta chains listed below, sequenced in a study of T-cell reconstitution after alpha-beta-depleted transplantation in children (dated by TCRdb to about 2016). The library was generated by PCR. This sample was sequenced with an Illumina HiSeq 2500. TCR libraries were prepared with molecular barcoding, using unique molecular identifiers to normalize TCRbeta repertoire quantification. The public reads were reanalyzed by TCRdb: fastp trimming at Q25, MiXCR alignment, in-frame beta chains only. Entries are consolidated by CDR3 protein sequence, retaining the most common genes and DNA. In this sample the table shows fewer than 700,000 distinct CDR3 sequences, 23% of which occur a single time. Roughly an eighth of the sample comes from the top ten. The treatment or condition label here, explained by the study, means: allogeneic hematopoietic cell transplantation with graft depleted of TCRalphabeta T cells and CD19 B cells.

Source: PBMCs, mostly from graft donor cells, taken 360 days after TCRalphabeta/CD19-depleted stem cell transplant. The receptors here all came from a boy younger than two who had a stem cell transplant for acute myeloid leukemia, so the T cells may come from the graft donor.

This clonotype was seen a few times. V is TRBV6-5 and J is TRBJ1-1; perhaps TRBD1 as D (5 bases). This CDR3 has 15 amino acids. Germline CDR1 and CDR2: MNHEY and SVGAGI. V was trimmed by 0 bases and J by 5 bases, leaving 13 bases between them. The CDR3 coding sequence is TGTGCCAGCAGTTACTCCCCGGCGGGGCTGACTGAAGCTTTCTTT. Protein product: CASSYSPAGLTEAFF.

This clonotype was counted at least ten times. V is TRBV11-3 and J is TRBJ2-1; the D gene could be TRBD1 or TRBD2 (6 bases each). V was cut by 3 bases and J by 4 bases, with 13 bases left in between. The CDR3 has 15 residues. Germline V gene lookup returns CDR1 SGHNT and CDR2 YENEEA. DNA of the CDR3: TGTGCCAGCAGCTTTCTCGGGGGCCAATACAATGAGCAGTTCTTC. It yields the protein CASSFLGGQYNEQFF.

The genes are TRBV25-1 and TRBJ1-1; no definite D call. Germline CDR1 and CDR2: MGHDK and SYGVNS. V was pared by 1 base and J by 1 base, with 7 bases between. The CDR3 totals 14 residues. The CDR3 protein is CASSELVGNTEAFF. In nucleotides, the CDR3 is TGTGCCAGCAGTGAATTAGTGGGGAACACTGAAGCTTTCTTT.

The chain links TRBV20-1 to TRBJ1-5; 7 bases match TRBD1. The germline gives CDR1 DFQATT, CDR2 SNEGSKA (reference sequence). The V segment lost 0 bases and the J segment 5 bases; nucleotides outside the gene matches: 7. This CDR3 contains 15 residues. This CDR3 is CSARDRDRYYQPQHF. The CDR3 region has the DNA TGCAGTGCTAGAGATCGGGACAGATACTATCAGCCCCAGCATTTT.

The CDR3 nucleotides read TGCAGTGCTGACTCGGGACTAGTGTATGCGAATGAGCAGTTCTTC. It specifies CSADSGLVYANEQFF. This rearrangement joins TRBV20-1 to TRBJ2-1, with 8 bases matching TRBD2. Trimming cost V 5 bases and J 7 bases; bases outside gene matches: 13. Germline V gene data show CDR1 as DFQATT and CDR2 as SNEGSKA (reference sequence). The CDR3 is 15 residues long.

In its sample, this clonotype was seen a few times. The gene calls are TRBV10-3 and TRBJ2-7; perhaps TRBD1 as D (5 bases). CDR1 and CDR2 (germline): ENHRY, SYGVKD. The CDR3 has 12 amino acids. The V gene lost 6 bases and the J gene lost 2 bases, with 8 bases spanning the gap. Here the CDR3 reads CAIRQDTYEQYF. Here the CDR3 DNA reads TGTGCCATCAGGCAGGACACCTACGAGCAGTACTTC.

This clonotype has ten or more counts. The chain couples TRBV10-3 to TRBJ1-2; possible D gene TRBD1, 5 bases. Germline V gene lookup returns CDR1 ENHRY and CDR2 SYGVKD. This CDR3 comprises 13 residues. V was shortened by 7 bases and J by 2 bases, with 11 bases between the two germline ends. The CDR3 reads CAINLDRNYGYTF. As DNA, the CDR3 is TGTGCCATCAACCTAGACAGAAACTATGGCTACACCTTC.

The gene calls are TRBV7-9 and TRBJ2-5, with D possibly matching TRBD1 (8 bases). The CDR3 covers 15 residues. V lost 4 bases and J lost 2, with 14 bases in between. Germline V gene data show CDR1 as SEHNR and CDR2 as FQNEAQ (reference sequence). The CDR3 region has the DNA TGTGCCAGCAGCTCAACAGGGGGACTACAAGAGACCCAGTACTTC. This gives the protein CASSSTGGLQETQYF.

The chain joins TRBV7-9 to TRBJ2-7; D is ambiguous. V was trimmed by 2 bases and J by 5 bases, leaving 7 bases between them. This CDR3 has 12 amino acids. Germline lookup yields CDR1 SEHNR and CDR2 FQNEAQ (reference sequence). In DNA form, the CDR3 reads TGTGCCAGCAGCTTACCTCTAGACGAGCAGTACTTC. Translated: CASSLPLDEQYF.

The chain joins TRBV28 to TRBJ1-5; 8 nucleotides line up with TRBD1. Germline-derived CDR1 and CDR2 are MDHEN and SYDVKM. This CDR3 is built from 15 residues. Germline trimming cut 3 bases from V and 6 bases from J; bases unmatched to any gene: 7. CDR3 nucleotide sequence: TGTGCCAGCAGTTTCCCTGACAGGGGACGTCAGCCCCAGCATTTT. Translating it yields CASSFPDRGRQPQHF.

This clonotype has a count of ten or more. The rearrangement joins TRBV29-1 to TRBJ1-1, with a tentative D call TRBD1 (6 bases). Germline V gene lookup returns CDR1 SQVTM and CDR2 ANQGSEA. This CDR3 comprises 14 residues. The V end was cut by 3 bases, the J end by 0 bases, with 11 bases between. The CDR3 DNA reads as TGCAGCGTTGAGGGGGGGCGTATGAACACTGAAGCTTTCTTT. As protein: CSVEGGRMNTEAFF.

This clonotype was counted ten times or more. The rearrangement links TRBV5-6 to TRBJ2-3; no clear D gene. CDR1 is SGHDT and CDR2 is YYEEEE in the germline V gene. The CDR3 covers 14 residues. The V end was cut by 5 bases, the J end by 2 bases, with 12 bases between. CDR3 loop: CASRMYRNTDTQYF. The CDR3 nucleotides are TGTGCCAGCAGAATGTATAGGAACACAGATACGCAGTATTTT.

This clonotype was seen repeatedly, ten times or more. This chain links TRBV28 with TRBJ1-5; D is undetermined. The germline V gene encodes CDR1 MDHEN and CDR2 SYDVKM. V gave up 1 base and J gave up 4 bases, with 11 bases separating them. The CDR3 contains 15 residues. The CDR3 DNA follows: TGTGCCAGCAGTTTATCGGGAGGGCCGAATCAGCCCCAGCATTTT. As protein: CASSLSGGPNQPQHF. The full variable domain, in which reference TRBV28 and TRBJ1-5 provide the parts outside the CDR3, is DVKVTQSSRYLVKRTGEKVFLECVQDMDHENMFWYRQDPGLGLRLIYFSYDVKMKEKGDIPEGYSVSREKKERFSLILESASTNQTSMYLCASSLSGGPNQPQHFGDGTRLSIL.

This clonotype was seen ten or more times. The chain couples TRBV20-1 to TRBJ1-4; D gene ambiguous. The CDR3 runs to 12 residues. The V gene's germline CDR1 is DFQATT and CDR2 SNEGSKA (reference sequence). Deletions cut 3 bases from V and 3 bases from J, with 5 bases between. CDR3 region: CSASGANEKLFF. The CDR3 nucleotides are TGCAGTGCTAGTGGGGCTAATGAAAAACTGTTTTTT.

This clonotype was detected only a few times. The chain recombines TRBV29-1 with TRBJ1-1, with unresolved D. The CDR3 consists of 12 residues. From germline, CDR1 is SQVTM and CDR2 ANQGSEA. With 4 bases removed from V and 3 bases from J, the gap between germline ends came to 9 bases. This CDR3 reads CSVVGWDTEAFF. In nucleotides, the CDR3 is TGCAGCGTTGTAGGGTGGGACACTGAAGCTTTCTTT.

The table lists this clonotype with a few counts. This chain joins TRBV12-3 or TRBV12-4 and TRBJ2-3; D unresolved. This CDR3 is 14 amino acids long. V was shortened by 8 bases and J by 7 bases, with 19 bases between the two germline ends. The CDR3 loop reads CASCPASASYTQYF. CDR3 coding DNA: TGTGCCAGCTGCCCGGCCTCGGCGTCGTATACGCAGTATTTT.

This clonotype was recorded a few times. This chain links TRBV6-1 with TRBJ1-1; D call uncertain. The germline V gene has CDR1 MNHNS and CDR2 SASEGT. The V end was cut by 6 bases, the J end by 1 base, with 18 bases between. The CDR3 extends over 16 amino acids. The DNA of the CDR3 is TGTGCCAGCAGCCGCGACTGGGGTTTTTCGAACACTGAAGCTTTCTTT. Translated: CASSRDWGFSNTEAFF.

J is TRBJ2-2 and V is TRBV6-5; 7 bases line up with TRBD1. Unmatched junction bases numbered 13, after V lost 4 bases and J lost 2 bases. This CDR3 has 18 amino acids. Germline CDR1 is MNHEY and CDR2 is SVGAGI. CDR3 nucleotides: TGTGCCAGCAGTTGGGGTGGGAGTGGGACAGACAACACCGGGGAGCTGTTTTTT. Its translation: CASSWGGSGTDNTGELFF.

In this sample, this clonotype turned up many times. The chain recombines TRBV7-2 with TRBJ2-5; possible D gene TRBD1, 6 bases. The CDR3 covers 17 residues. CDR1 is SGHTA, CDR2 FQGNSA, per germline. V was clipped by 1 base and J by 5 bases, with 20 bases between them. The CDR3 region is CASSLGWGQAHGETQYF. In DNA form, the CDR3 reads TGTGCCAGCAGCTTAGGATGGGGACAAGCTCACGGGGAGACCCAGTACTTC.

The sample holds many counts of this clonotype. The chain joins TRBV15 to TRBJ2-2; D is perhaps TRBD1 or TRBD2 (5 bases each). There are 14 residues in the CDR3. With 1 base removed from V and 4 bases from J, the gap between germline ends came to 7 bases. The germline V gene encodes CDR1 LNHNV and CDR2 YYDKDF (reference sequence). Written as DNA, the CDR3 is TGTGCCACCAGCAGAGGGGACGGCACCGGGGAGCTGTTTTTT. Protein sequence: CATSRGDGTGELFF.

This clonotype came up once. The genes are TRBV19 and TRBJ2-7; tentative D call: TRBD1 (6 bases). This CDR3 contains 14 residues. Germline values: CDR1 LNHDA, CDR2 SQIVND (reference sequence). V dropped 4 bases and J dropped 3 bases, with 13 bases sitting between them. The CDR3: CASSTQGFDYEQYF. CDR3 DNA: TGTGCCAGTAGTACGCAGGGGTTTGACTACGAGCAGTACTTC. Full variable domain (missing parts from reference TRBV19 and TRBJ2-7): DGGITQSPKYLFRKEGQNVTLSCEQNLNHDAMYWYRQDPGQGLRLIYYSQIVNDFQKGDIAEGYSVSREKKESFPLTVTSAQKNPTAFYLCASSTQGFDYEQYFGPGTRLTVT.

Ten or more counts support this clonotype. The gene calls are TRBV19 and TRBJ2-1; D unclear. Germline V lookup: CDR1 LNHDA, CDR2 SQIVND (reference sequence). The CDR3 is made up of 14 amino acids. V was trimmed by 5 bases and J by 7 bases, leaving 15 bases between them. The CDR3 is CASSRAETGNEQFF. Written as DNA, the CDR3 is TGTGCCAGTAGTCGGGCAGAGACCGGTAATGAGCAGTTCTTC.

The chain couples TRBV5-1 to TRBJ2-7; 8 bases align to TRBD1. The CDR3 is 16 amino acids. The ends lost 0 bases at V and 1 base at J; junction bases unmatched: 6. The V gene's germline CDR1 is SGHRS and CDR2 YFSETQ. The CDR3 loop reads CASSLDRDRWSYEQYF. DNA of the CDR3: TGCGCCAGCAGCTTGGACAGGGACAGGTGGTCCTACGAGCAGTACTTC.

DNA for the CDR3: TGTGCCAGCAGCTTAGCGCTCGCGACAGGAAGCTCCTACGAGCAGTACGTC. This sequence encodes CASSLALATGSSYEQYV. V and J are TRBV7-4 and TRBJ2-7; possibly TRBD1 for D (6 bases). The V gene's germline CDR1 is SGHVT and CDR2 SQSDAQ. V dropped 0 bases and J dropped 0 bases, with 15 bases sitting between them. This CDR3 spans 17 amino acids.

This chain joins TRBV20-1 and TRBJ2-7; perhaps TRBD2 as D (5 bases). Germline-derived CDR1 and CDR2 are DFQATT and SNEGSKA (reference sequence). This CDR3 has 12 residues. V was trimmed by 5 bases and J by 0 bases, leaving 8 bases between them. The CDR3 sequence is CSAFRDSYEQYF. The CDR3 DNA is TGCAGTGCTTTCCGGGACTCCTACGAGCAGTACTTC.

The CDR3: CSGMGLGETQYF. CDR3 DNA: TGCAGCGGTATGGGACTAGGAGAGACCCAGTACTTC. The genes are TRBV29-1 and TRBJ2-5; TRBD2 aligns across 8 bases. CDR1 SQVTM and CDR2 ANQGSEA come from the germline V gene. V was clipped by 7 bases and J by 4 bases; unmatched bases: 5. This CDR3 has 12 residues.